The 17 T cell receptor beta chains presented below share a single source sample, sequenced in a study of T-cell reconstitution after alpha-beta-depleted transplantation in children. Unique molecular identifiers were built into the TCRbeta library. MiXCR was run by TCRdb on the PCR reads, yielding one entry per CDR3 protein. The profile shows approximately 640,000 distinct CDR3 sequences, around 16% of them singletons. The sample consisted of PBMCs from the stem cell graft donor, taken from the stem cell graft. These receptors came from a human donor who donated a stem cell graft to a child with acute myeloid leukemia.

This chain links TRBV7-2 with TRBJ2-1, with 9 bases aligning to TRBD1. The V gene end was trimmed by 0 bases and the J gene end by 8 bases; junction bases not matched to a gene: 5. The CDR3 has 15 amino acids. Germline V gene lookup returns CDR1 SGHTA and CDR2 FQGNSA. This CDR3 reads CASSLAPGQGHEQFF. The CDR3 coding sequence is TGTGCCAGCAGCTTAGCCCCGGGACAGGGCCATGAGCAGTTCTTC.

This clonotype was picked up many times. The junction differs from germline at one of its ends, possibly a read error. The gene calls are TRBV29-1 and TRBJ2-2, with TRBD1 matching over 9 bases. Germline V gene lookup returns CDR1 SQVTM and CDR2 ANQGSEA. The CDR3 covers 13 residues. The CDR3 here is CSVESTRQGEMFF. CDR3 nucleotide sequence: TGCAGCGTTGAGAGCACGAGACAGGGGGAGATGTTTTTT.

This chain joins TRBV24-1 and TRBJ1-5; no firm D call. Trimming cost V 2 bases and J 5 bases, with 6 bases left between them. The germline gives CDR1 KGHDR, CDR2 SFDVKD. The CDR3 loop spans 13 amino acids. This chain's CDR3 is CATSDSLYQPQHF. The CDR3 DNA reads as TGTGCCACCAGTGATTCGTTATATCAGCCCCAGCATTTT.

This clonotype was seen a single time. A read error may explain this, as a much larger clone is one base away. The CDR3 reads CSASPGLGGLGAYEQYF. CDR3 nucleotide sequence: TGCAGTGCTAGCCCGGGACTAGGAGGCCTTGGGGCTTACGAGCAGTACTTC. The chain carries TRBV20-1 and TRBJ2-7; TRBD2 aligns across 8 bases. V shed 3 bases, J shed 4 bases, and the junction held 17 bases outside the gene matches. Germline V gene data show CDR1 as DFQATT and CDR2 as SNEGSKA (reference sequence). The CDR3 consists of 17 residues.

The chain carries TRBV12-3 or TRBV12-4 and TRBJ1-4; D is uncertain. The germline V and J ends were trimmed by 2 bases and 6 bases, with 10 bases remaining between them. The length of the CDR3 is 14 residues. The CDR3 DNA reads as TGTGCCAGCAGTTTAAAAGGACGTGATGAAAAACTGTTTTTT. Amino acid sequence: CASSLKGRDEKLFF.

In this sample, this clonotype turned up a few times. The chain employs TRBV12-3 or TRBV12-4 and TRBJ1-5, with D perhaps matching TRBD1 (6 bases). Between the trimmed V and J ends, which lost 7 bases and 0 bases, there was a span of 10 bases. The CDR3 has 14 amino acids. The CDR3 nucleotides read TGTGCCAGCACAGGGGCATATAGCAATCAGCCCCAGCATTTT. This gives the protein CASTGAYSNQPQHF.

In this sample, this clonotype turned up a few times. CDR3 protein: CASRVDLAKNIQYF. The DNA for the CDR3 is TGTGCCAGCAGGGTGGACCTAGCCAAAAACATTCAGTACTTC. The chain combines TRBV6-1 with TRBJ2-4; unclear D gene. Germline assignment: CDR1 MNHNS and CDR2 SASEGT. The CDR3 consists of 14 residues. Trimming pared 6 bases from V and 0 bases from J, leaving 9 bases between.

Turning to this clonotype: A read error may be the cause here, since a much bigger clone is one base away. The chain joins TRBV12-3 or TRBV12-4 to TRBJ2-5; no clear D. Trimming stripped 3 bases from V and 10 bases from J, with 12 bases between. This CDR3 comprises 12 residues. The CDR3 region is CASSFVLKDQYF. The CDR3 DNA is TGTGCCAGCAGTTTTGTTTTGAAGGACCAGTACTTC.

Ten or more counts support this clonotype. The V call is TRBV20-1, the J call TRBJ2-5; D gene uncertain. Germline V gene data show CDR1 as DFQATT and CDR2 as SNEGSKA (reference sequence). CDR3 length equals 11 residues. Trimming shortened V by 7 bases and J by 1 base, and 7 bases separated the two germline ends. CDR3 loop: CSVRAQETQYF. For the CDR3, the DNA is TGCAGTGTGCGAGCCCAAGAGACCCAGTACTTC.

This clonotype has ten or more counts. This chain connects TRBV7-2 to TRBJ2-7; D is perhaps TRBD1 (5 bases). Between the trimmed V and J ends, which lost 1 base and 0 bases, there was a span of 7 bases. Germline CDR1 and CDR2: SGHTA and FQGNSA. The CDR3 has 14 residues. The CDR3, as DNA: TGTGCCAGCAGCTTAGTCAGGGTCTCCTACGAGCAGTACTTC. Translating gives CASSLVRVSYEQYF.

This clonotype occurred many times. The CDR3 bases are TGCAGTGCTAGGGACAGAGCTAATCAGCCCCAGCATTTT. Protein product: CSARDRANQPQHF. V and J are TRBV20-1 and TRBJ1-5; maybe TRBD1 (6 bases). The V end was cut by 3 bases, the J end by 4 bases, with 10 bases between. Germline V gives CDR1 DFQATT, CDR2 SNEGSKA (reference sequence). The CDR3 length is 13 residues.

This clonotype was detected a few times. This chain uses TRBV5-1 with TRBJ1-6; 8 positions agree with TRBD1. Germline V CDR1 and CDR2: SGHRS, YFSETQ. There are 15 residues in the CDR3. Germline trimming cut 4 bases from V and 7 bases from J; bases unmatched to any gene: 7. CDR3 protein: CASSGQGANNSPLHF. CDR3 coding DNA: TGCGCCAGCAGCGGACAGGGTGCGAACAATTCACCCCTCCACTTT.

This clonotype was counted ten times or more. This chain joins TRBV15 and TRBJ1-2, with 10 bases identical to TRBD1. The CDR3 length is 15 residues. Germline values: CDR1 LNHNV, CDR2 YYDKDF (reference sequence). The ends lost 3 bases at V and 8 bases at J; junction bases unmatched: 9. This CDR3 reads CATSSSGTGVSGYTF. The CDR3 nucleotides read TGTGCCACCAGCAGTTCCGGGACAGGGGTTTCCGGCTACACCTTC.

This clonotype showed up many times. The chain is built from TRBV5-1 and TRBJ2-7; no clear D. This CDR3 comprises 13 residues. The germline V and J ends were trimmed by 1 base and 3 bases, with 8 bases remaining between them. From germline, CDR1 is SGHRS and CDR2 YFSETQ. As DNA, the CDR3 is TGCGCCAGCAGCTTGAGCCACCTCTACGAGCAGTACTTC. This codes for CASSLSHLYEQYF.

CDR3 bases: TGCGCCAGCAGCTTGGGTAGCGGGGGCTTAGACGAGCAGTACTTC. Amino acids: CASSLGSGGLDEQYF. J is TRBJ2-7 and V is TRBV5-1, with 9 bases that match TRBD2. The germline gives CDR1 SGHRS, CDR2 YFSETQ. J lost 5 bases, V lost 0 bases, and 6 bases had no gene match. The CDR3 spans 15 residues.

This clonotype was observed many times. The gene calls are TRBV20-1 and TRBJ1-2, with TRBD1 as a possible D gene (5 bases). CDR1 and CDR2 from the germline V gene are DFQATT and SNEGSKA (reference sequence). With 7 bases removed from V and 6 bases from J, the gap between germline ends came to 21 bases. This CDR3 has 14 amino acids. The CDR3: CSGIEGRGRDGYTF. DNA of the CDR3: TGCAGTGGCATAGAGGGGAGGGGCAGGGATGGCTACACCTTC.

This clonotype was recorded many times. The V call is TRBV7-9, the J call TRBJ2-7, with TRBD1 matching over 10 bases. This CDR3 is 16 amino acids long. The V gene end was trimmed by 4 bases and the J gene end by 2 bases; junction bases not matched to a gene: 8. The germline CDR1 and CDR2 sequences are SEHNR and FQNEAQ (reference sequence). CDR3: CASSSHAGTGAYEQYV. In DNA, the CDR3 is TGTGCCAGCAGCTCACATGCCGGGACAGGGGCCTACGAGCAGTACGTC.